These 32 T cell receptor beta chains share one sample of origin, sequenced in a study of blood T cells in healthy people across ages. Alongside a J-beta primer mix, a sample-barcoded 5' primer served in a second PCR lasting about 6 to 12 cycles. TCRdb fed the 5' RACE reads into MiXCR, producing one record per CDR3 protein. The sample carries hundreds of thousands of distinct CDR3 sequences, 25% to 30% recorded once. Source material: blood. The receptors here all came from a woman older than 75 in good health.

This clonotype was observed many times. This rearrangement joins TRBV20-1 to TRBJ2-4, with D unresolved. The V and J ends lost 1 base and 0 bases respectively, with 13 bases between them. Per germline, CDR1 DFQATT and CDR2 SNEGSKA (reference sequence). The CDR3 has 16 amino acids. This CDR3 is CSARGQTNLAKNIQYF. The CDR3 bases are TGCAGTGCTAGAGGCCAGACAAATCTAGCCAAAAACATTCAGTACTTC.

This clonotype was recorded a few times. The chain uses TRBV6-2 or TRBV6-3 and TRBJ1-1, with D maybe TRBD1 (5 bases). V shed 0 bases and J shed 1 base, with 9 bases lying between them. CDR3 length: 15 amino acids. The germline CDR1 and CDR2 sequences are MNHEY and SVGEGT. The CDR3 sequence is CASSYSFDRNTEAFF. CDR3 bases: TGTGCCAGCAGTTACTCCTTCGACAGGAACACTGAAGCTTTCTTT.

This clonotype was observed a few times. This may arise from a read error, as a much more abundant clone is one base away. This sequence joins TRBV9 and TRBJ2-7, with TRBD1 identical over 10 bases. V shed 0 bases, J shed 7 bases, and the junction held 10 bases outside the gene matches. The CDR3 has 16 amino acids. Looked up from germline, CDR1 is SGDLS and CDR2 is YYNGEE. The CDR3 protein is CASSVAGGQGNNEQYF. CDR3 in DNA: TGTGCCAGCAGCGTAGCTGGGGGACAGGGGAACAATGAGCAGTACTTC.

The chain joins TRBV4-3 to TRBJ1-2; D is perhaps TRBD1 (5 bases). V was pared by 0 bases and J by 4 bases, with 12 bases between. The length of the CDR3 is 15 residues. The germline gives CDR1 LGHNA, CDR2 YSLEER. Written as DNA, the CDR3 is TGCGCCAGCAGCCAAGATACCGGGGCCAGCTATGGCTACACCTTC. It translates to CASSQDTGASYGYTF.

This clonotype was counted only a few times. The chain combines TRBV6-6 with TRBJ1-3; perhaps TRBD1 as D (6 bases). The germline V gene encodes CDR1 MNHNY and CDR2 SVGAGI (reference sequence). This CDR3 contains 14 residues. The V end lost 4 bases, the J end lost 0 bases, and 7 bases lay between the germline ends. This CDR3 reads CASSWTDSGNTIYF. CDR3 DNA sequence: TGTGCCAGCAGTTGGACAGACTCTGGAAACACCATATATTTT.

This chain uses TRBV30 with TRBJ1-2; maybe TRBD1 (5 bases). CDR3 length: 14 residues. Germline CDR1 GTSNPN, CDR2 SVGIG (reference sequence). The V end lost 0 bases, the J end lost 2 bases, and 10 bases lay between the germline ends. The CDR3 DNA is TGTGCCTGGAGTGTACACGGGGGGAACTATGGCTACACCTTC. Its protein product is CAWSVHGGNYGYTF.

The V call is TRBV20-1, the J call TRBJ1-2; the D is unclear. CDR1 DFQATT and CDR2 SNEGSKA come from the germline V gene (reference sequence). V gave up 0 bases and J gave up 10 bases, with 15 bases separating them. The CDR3 spans 13 residues. CDR3 bases: TGCAGTGCTAGAGATTACACCCTCAAAGTCTACACCTTC. It encodes CSARDYTLKVYTF.

This clonotype was observed many times. CDR3 sequence reads: CASSYPRTSGAPPGLSEQYF. CDR3 sequence (DNA): TGTGCCAGCAGTTACCCGAGGACTAGCGGGGCGCCCCCGGGACTAAGCGAGCAGTACTTC. The chain links TRBV6-2 or TRBV6-3 to TRBJ2-7; TRBD2 aligns across 12 bases. The CDR3 has 20 amino acids. V was pared by 2 bases and J by 6 bases, with 20 bases of the junction left unmatched. Germline V gives CDR1 MNHEY, CDR2 SVGEGT.

Concerning this clonotype: Being one base from a much bigger clone, this may be a read error. J is TRBJ2-7 and V is TRBV20-1; TRBD2 might be the D (6 bases). Per germline, CDR1 DFQATT and CDR2 SNEGSKA (reference sequence). This CDR3 has 17 residues. V was shortened by 0 bases and J by 7 bases, with 25 bases between the two germline ends. The DNA for the CDR3 is TGCAGTGCTAGAGAAAGGAGGCGGGGCCGGGGTTACAATGAGCAGTACTTC. It specifies CSARERRRGRGYNEQYF.

To note about this clonotype: Just one base apart from a much larger clone, this may be a read error. The chain carries TRBV7-9 and TRBJ1-2, with a possible D match to TRBD1 (5 bases). V lost 8 bases, J lost 7 bases, and 17 bases lay in between. The CDR3 runs to 13 residues. Germline assignment: CDR1 SEHNR and CDR2 FQNEAQ (reference sequence). The CDR3 nucleotides read TGTGCCAGCTCCGTGCCGGGGGGAGGTGGCTACACCTTC. Translated: CASSVPGGGGYTF.

This clonotype has a count of ten or more. V usage is TRBV20-1 and J usage is TRBJ2-1; 10 nucleotides line up with TRBD2. The length of the CDR3 is 14 residues. J was trimmed by 8 bases and V by 4 bases; bases with no gene match: 8. CDR1 and CDR2 (germline): DFQATT, SNEGSKA (reference sequence). CDR3 region: CSANSGGSKDEQFF. DNA for the CDR3: TGCAGTGCTAATAGCGGGGGGTCAAAGGATGAGCAGTTCTTC.

This clonotype was seen a few times. The V call is TRBV2, the J call TRBJ1-5; weak D call: TRBD1 (6 bases). Germline loops: CDR1 SNHLY, CDR2 FYNNEI. This CDR3 spans 14 amino acids. V was shortened by 6 bases and J by 2 bases, with 11 bases between the two germline ends. The CDR3 region has the DNA TGTGCCAGCAGACCAGGGGTGGGCAATCAGCCCCAGCATTTT. It codes for CASRPGVGNQPQHF.

This clonotype was seen at least ten times. This chain uses TRBV7-2 with TRBJ2-3; 7 nucleotides agree with TRBD1. CDR3 length: 14 residues. The germline gives CDR1 SGHTA, CDR2 FQGNSA. The J segment lost 3 bases and the V segment lost 4 bases, leaving 4 bases of the junction unmatched. Here the CDR3 reads CASSSNRGTDTQYF. CDR3 DNA: TGTGCCAGCAGCTCGAACAGGGGAACAGATACGCAGTATTTT. Looking up the rest from reference TRBV7-2 and TRBJ2-3 gives the full variable domain: GAGVSQSPSNKVTEKGKDVELRCDPISGHTALYWYRQSLGQGLEFLIYFQGNSAPDKSGLPSDRFSAERTGGSVSTLTIQRTQQEDSAVYLCASSSNRGTDTQYFGPGTRLTVL.

Concerning this clonotype itself: This could be a read error, since a much larger clone is one nucleotide away. The chain recombines TRBV28 with TRBJ2-7, with TRBD1 as a possible D gene (6 bases). V was pared by 11 bases and J by 3 bases, with 20 bases between. The CDR3 contains 14 residues. The germline CDR1 and CDR2 sequences are MDHEN and SYDVKM. The CDR3 DNA is TGTGCCGGCACTCCTTCCGGGACACTCTACGAGCAGTACTTC. This translates into CAGTPSGTLYEQYF.

A note on this clonotype: This may come from a read error, since a much larger clone is one base off. V usage is TRBV2 and J usage is TRBJ2-1; D tentatively reads TRBD1 or TRBD2 (5 bases each). CDR1 and CDR2 from the germline V gene are SNHLY and FYNNEI. The CDR3 is 14 residues long. Trimming removed 6 bases from V and 6 bases from J, with 15 bases in between. The CDR3 protein is CASRMDPRGNEQFF. CDR3 DNA: TGTGCCAGCAGAATGGACCCGAGGGGCAATGAGCAGTTCTTC.

This clonotype was observed many times. The chain uses TRBV12-3 or TRBV12-4 and TRBJ2-7, with 10 bases aligning to TRBD1. With 2 bases clipped from V and 4 bases from J, the junction kept 5 bases outside the gene matches. The length of the CDR3 is 15 residues. The CDR3 reads CASSLSGTGVYEQYF. CDR3 DNA sequence: TGTGCCAGCAGTTTATCCGGGACAGGGGTATACGAGCAGTACTTC.

This clonotype occurred a few times. The chain recombines TRBV30 with TRBJ1-5, with D uncertain. The CDR3 extends over 13 amino acids. V lost 0 bases and J lost 4, with 7 bases in between. Germline values: CDR1 GTSNPN, CDR2 SVGIG (reference sequence). CDR3 bases: TGTGCCTGGAGTGTAGGCCCGAATCAGCCCCAGCATTTT. Translation: CAWSVGPNQPQHF.

V is TRBV7-2 and J is TRBJ2-1; D might be TRBD2 (5 bases). This CDR3 is built from 14 residues. Per the germline V gene, CDR1 is SGHTA and CDR2 is FQGNSA. Trimming removed 1 base at V and 6 bases at J, with 10 bases between. CDR3 DNA sequence: TGTGCCAGCAGCTTAGTGCTAGCTGGCAATGAGCAGTTCTTC. The encoded protein is CASSLVLAGNEQFF. The full variable domain, its missing parts supplied by reference TRBV7-2 and TRBJ2-1, is GAGVSQSPSNKVTEKGKDVELRCDPISGHTALYWYRQSLGQGLEFLIYFQGNSAPDKSGLPSDRFSAERTGGSVSTLTIQRTQQEDSAVYLCASSLVLAGNEQFFGPGTRLTVL.

As concerns this clonotype: This may be a read error, as it is one base from a much larger clone. V is TRBV25-1 and J is TRBJ2-3; TRBD2 matches at 13 bases. The CDR3 spans 18 residues. Looked up from germline, CDR1 is MGHDK and CDR2 is SYGVNS. The CDR3 loop reads CTSSSQSRLAGGTDTQYF. The DNA of the CDR3 is TGTACCAGCAGTTCCCAGTCCCGACTAGCGGGGGGAACAGATACGCAGTATTTT.

This clonotype was counted many times. The chain employs TRBV28 and TRBJ2-4, with D unresolved. Germline lookup yields CDR1 MDHEN and CDR2 SYDVKM. The CDR3 runs 16 residues. V was pared by 5 bases and J by 0 bases, with 14 bases between. The CDR3 DNA reads TGTGCCAGCAGTCCCCTATCGTACCAAGCCAAAAACATTCAGTACTTC. This gives the protein CASSPLSYQAKNIQYF.

Worth noting for this clonotype: This could be a read error, since a much larger clone is one nucleotide away. V gene TRBV10-3 combines with J gene TRBJ2-1; TRBD2 agrees at 12 bases. Judging by the DNA end, TRBJ2-7 fits better; the J call may be wrong. The length of the CDR3 is 18 residues. Germline V gene sequence: CDR1 ENHRY, CDR2 SYGVKD. The CDR3 region is CAISERLAGETSYNEQYF. CDR3 DNA: TGTGCCATCAGTGAGAGACTAGCGGGGGAAACGTCCTACAATGAGCAGTACTTC.

J is TRBJ2-1 and V is TRBV6-2 or TRBV6-3; 14 nucleotides match TRBD2. V lost 2 bases and J lost 6; bases outside the gene matches: 0. In germline, CDR1 is MNHEY, CDR2 SVGEGT. The CDR3 length is 15 residues. The CDR3 DNA is TGTGCCAGCAGTTACGGGACTAGCGGGAGCAATGAGCAGTTCTTC. Translation: CASSYGTSGSNEQFF.

This clonotype was seen a handful of times. This may arise from a read error, as a much more abundant clone is one base away. The V and J genes are TRBV11-3 and TRBJ2-3; D uncertain. Looked up from germline, CDR1 is SGHNT and CDR2 is YENEEA. The V end was cut by 8 bases, the J end by 0 bases, with 6 bases between. The CDR3 covers 12 residues. The chain's CDR3 is CASGYSTDTQYF. CDR3 sequence (DNA): TGTGCCAGCGGCTACAGCACAGATACGCAGTATTTT.

Regarding this clonotype: A single base separates this from a much larger clone, so it may be a read error. The V and J genes are TRBV15 and TRBJ2-5; D uncertain. The V end was cut by 1 base, the J end by 11 bases, with 14 bases between. Germline loops: CDR1 LNHNV, CDR2 YYDKDF (reference sequence). This CDR3 spans 13 amino acids. The DNA of the CDR3 is TGTGCCACCAGCAGAGTCGGTTACAATGAGCAGTACTTC. It codes for CATSRVGYNEQYF.

The chain couples TRBV9 to TRBJ1-3, with D hard to call. With 0 bases removed from V and 0 bases from J, the gap between germline ends came to 10 bases. The CDR3 has 16 amino acids. Germline assignment: CDR1 SGDLS and CDR2 YYNGEE. The CDR3, as DNA: TGTGCCAGCAGCGTAGCTACGGCGAGCTCTGGAAACACCATATATTTT. It is translated as CASSVATASSGNTIYF.

The table lists this clonotype with many counts. The CDR3 loop is CASSSVPYGYTF. The CDR3 DNA reads TGTGCCAGCAGTTCTGTCCCTTATGGCTACACCTTC. The gene calls are TRBV12-3 or TRBV12-4 and TRBJ1-2; no clear D gene. The CDR3 has 12 residues. V was shortened by 4 bases and J by 5 bases, with 8 bases between the two germline ends.

This clonotype appeared many times. V gene TRBV3-1 combines with J gene TRBJ2-1; D may be TRBD2 (7 bases). This CDR3 has 15 residues. The germline V and J ends were trimmed by 7 bases and 8 bases, with 21 bases remaining between them. Germline values: CDR1 LGHDT, CDR2 YNNKEL (reference sequence). The CDR3 coding sequence is TGTGCCAGCAACTCAAGGGGGGGACTATTGGATGAGCAGTTCTTC. It encodes CASNSRGGLLDEQFF.

The table lists this clonotype with a few counts. The rearrangement links TRBV6-6 to TRBJ1-5, with D hard to call. This CDR3 has 14 residues. The germline V gene has CDR1 MNHNY and CDR2 SVGAGI (reference sequence). Trimming stripped 0 bases from V and 8 bases from J, with 11 bases between. CDR3 in amino acids: CASSYSEPREPQHF. CDR3 nucleotide sequence: TGTGCCAGCAGTTACTCCGAACCGAGGGAGCCCCAGCATTTT.

This clonotype appeared once. This sequence joins TRBV7-2 and TRBJ2-7, with 12 bases that match TRBD1. The CDR3 has 17 amino acids. Per the germline V gene, CDR1 is SGHTA and CDR2 is FQGNSA. Trimming took 1 base from V and 4 from J; bases not matched to a gene: 8. CDR3 nucleotides: TGTGCCAGCAGCTTAGGTCCCCTGGGACAGGGGGCATACGAGCAGTACTTC. Translated: CASSLGPLGQGAYEQYF.

This clonotype was detected only a few times. The chain joins TRBV4-1 to TRBJ1-2; no clear D. Germline V gives CDR1 MGHRA, CDR2 YSYEKL. V gave up 0 bases and J gave up 8 bases, with 13 bases separating them. The CDR3 length is 14 residues. CDR3 bases: TGCGCCAGCAGCCAAGATAACAGCCGAGGGGGCTACACCTTC. Its translation is CASSQDNSRGGYTF.

Details on this clonotype: A much larger clone lies a single base off, so this may be a read error. The chain links TRBV4-3 to TRBJ2-1; 7 bases are a match to TRBD2. The V and J ends lost 0 bases and 7 bases, in that order; junction bases with no gene match: 6. The CDR3 sequence is 15 residues long. CDR1 and CDR2 from the germline V gene are LGHNA and YSLEER. The CDR3 loop reads CASSQDIKRDNEQFF. CDR3 nucleotide sequence: TGCGCCAGCAGCCAAGATATTAAGCGGGATAATGAGCAGTTCTTC.

The rearrangement links TRBV7-2 to TRBJ2-1; D not resolved. The CDR3 totals 12 residues. The germline V and J ends were trimmed by 1 base and 12 bases, with 10 bases remaining between them. Germline CDR1 reads SGHTA; CDR2 reads FQGNSA. Here the CDR3 reads CASSLDGRRQFF. CDR3 nucleotide sequence: TGTGCCAGCAGCTTAGATGGCAGGAGGCAGTTCTTC. Together with reference TRBV7-2 and TRBJ2-1, the CDR3 gives the full variable domain: GAGVSQSPSNKVTEKGKDVELRCDPISGHTALYWYRQSLGQGLEFLIYFQGNSAPDKSGLPSDRFSAERTGGSVSTLTIQRTQQEDSAVYLCASSLDGRRQFFGPGTRLTVL.